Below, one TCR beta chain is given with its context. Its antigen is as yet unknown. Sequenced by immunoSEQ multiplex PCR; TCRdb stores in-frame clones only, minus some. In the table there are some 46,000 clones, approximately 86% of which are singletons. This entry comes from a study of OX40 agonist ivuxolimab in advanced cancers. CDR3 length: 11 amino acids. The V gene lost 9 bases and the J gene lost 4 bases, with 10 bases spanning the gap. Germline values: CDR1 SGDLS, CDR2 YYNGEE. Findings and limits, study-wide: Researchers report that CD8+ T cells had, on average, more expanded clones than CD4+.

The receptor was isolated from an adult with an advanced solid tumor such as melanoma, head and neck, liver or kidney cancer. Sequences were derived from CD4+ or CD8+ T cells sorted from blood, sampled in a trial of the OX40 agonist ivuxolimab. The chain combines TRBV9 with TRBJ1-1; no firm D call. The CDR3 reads CATPEGTEAFF. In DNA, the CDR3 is TGTGCCACTCCGGAGGGCACTGAAGCTTTCTTT. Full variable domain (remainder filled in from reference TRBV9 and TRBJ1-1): DSGVTQTPKHLITATGQRVTLRCSPRSGDLSVYWYQQSLDQGLQFLIQYYNGEERAKGNILERFSAQQFPDLHSELNLSSLELGDSALYFCATPEGTEAFFGQGTRLTVV.